This is a list of T cell receptor beta chains from one sample in a study of blood T cells in healthy people across ages. TCRdb processed the 5' RACE reads anew with MiXCR; each CDR3 protein has one entry. The profile shows over 950,000 distinct CDR3 sequences, about 51% of them singletons. The sample was blood. The receptors derive from a woman aged 55-70 years in good health. CDR3s include the opening cysteine and the closing phenylalanine or tryptophan. D genes are given only for firm matches.

cdr3_aa j_call v_call d_call
CSARTRTGHRGTDTQYF TRBJ2-3 TRBV20-1 TRBD1
CASSLVPGLAHEQYF TRBJ2-7 TRBV5-1 TRBD2
CASSRTSSKEQYF TRBJ2-5 TRBV28 .
CASSQGLSGQPQHF TRBJ1-5 TRBV3-1 .
CSARDLRTPSEQFF TRBJ2-1 TRBV20-1 .
CASSPGTAKNIQYF TRBJ2-4 TRBV18 TRBD1
CASSIDRLAGVNEQYF TRBJ2-7 TRBV19 TRBD2
CASSWQGGETQYF . TRBV6-5 .
CSVEDSWDTEAFF TRBJ1-1 TRBV29-1 .
CASSLGRQRNEQYF TRBJ2-7 TRBV7-9 .
CASSQGDQPPYEQYF TRBJ2-7 TRBV4-1 .
CASSLWPRGTSTDTQYF TRBJ2-3 TRBV4-2 .
CASSLVQYSYEQYF TRBJ2-7 TRBV11-2 .
CASSLQGGSNQPQHF TRBJ1-5 TRBV7-2 .
CASADGTGANVLTF TRBJ2-6 TRBV5-8 .
CASSSLGPDRPLEQYF TRBJ2-7 TRBV21-1 .
CASSPRVTDGYTF TRBJ1-2 TRBV14 .
CAWSVFARDDYEQYF TRBJ2-7 TRBV30 .
CASSKAMGLAGKETQYF TRBJ2-5 TRBV21-1 .
CASGLGANVLTF TRBJ2-6 TRBV28 .
CASSYSGWAGGGYEQYF TRBJ2-7 TRBV6-5 .
CASSLGAGEETQYF TRBJ2-5 TRBV5-1 TRBD2
CATSDRDRGRGDTQYF TRBJ2-3 TRBV24-1 TRBD1
CSAGRRGGTTKSEQYF TRBJ2-7 TRBV20-1 TRBD2
CASSLGSLGNAFF TRBJ1-1 TRBV5-1 .
CASSLTTGGYEKLFF TRBJ1-4 TRBV4-1 TRBD1
CASSLSPGTGRREQYF TRBJ2-7 TRBV7-2 .
CASGWGGPSGANVLTF TRBJ2-6 TRBV28 TRBD2
CASSRADIYEQYF TRBJ2-7 TRBV6-2/TRBV6-3 .
CASSATGMETQYF TRBJ2-5 TRBV5-1 .
CASSLTQEETQYF TRBJ2-5 TRBV7-2 .
CASSQPRTSGNSPLHF TRBJ1-6 TRBV3-1 .
CSVEDGGAVAQYF TRBJ2-3 TRBV29-1 .
CASSQGAGESYEQYF TRBJ2-7 TRBV14 .
CASSFMDRGPYEQYF TRBJ2-7 TRBV5-5 TRBD1
CASSYGSGREGYNEQFF TRBJ2-1 TRBV6-6 TRBD2
CASSRGPSGRIAYEQYF TRBJ2-7 TRBV18 TRBD2
CASSTRLAHEQFF TRBJ2-1 TRBV7-9 TRBD2
CASSLGQFVAGTYYGYTF TRBJ1-2 TRBV7-9 TRBD1
CASSEGAGAGETQYF TRBJ2-5 TRBV2 TRBD2
CASSSTGGGGTGELFF TRBJ2-2 TRBV7-7 TRBD1
CASSYIGMWEQYF TRBJ2-5 TRBV6-5 .
CASSSGPPTDTQYF TRBJ2-3 TRBV7-3 .
CASSGGLKETQYF TRBJ2-5 TRBV5-1 .
CASRGVGQGSNTQYF TRBJ2-3 TRBV3-1 TRBD1
CASSLRDRGHQQFF TRBJ2-1 TRBV7-8 TRBD1
CATSDFQLTGLTGELFF TRBJ2-2 TRBV24-1 TRBD1
CASRSGVVNTEAFF TRBJ1-1 TRBV6-2/TRBV6-3 .
CASSRPGTHSYEQYF TRBJ2-7 TRBV28 .
CASSLHSALAGNTDMQYF TRBJ2-3 TRBV7-2 TRBD2
CASSQPGLAGGKYQETQYF TRBJ2-5 TRBV18 TRBD2
CASSVSTSGRPYEQYF TRBJ2-7 TRBV7-9 TRBD2
CSAKATGSGGQYF TRBJ2-3 TRBV20-1 TRBD2
CASSATPASGDLRATQYF TRBJ2-5 TRBV4-1 TRBD2
CASSLAGGYYNEQFF TRBJ2-1 TRBV28 TRBD2
CASSPGTSGTPWWYF TRBJ2-7 TRBV4-2 TRBD2
CSARSGVTNEKLFF TRBJ1-4 TRBV20-1 .
CSAYHRLAGVPPEQFF TRBJ2-1 TRBV20-1 TRBD2
CASETEVSNYGYTF TRBJ1-2 TRBV2 .